The 9 T cell receptor beta chains below all came from one sample that was sequenced in a study of OX40 agonist ivuxolimab in advanced cancers. The assay was immunoSEQ multiplex PCR, and TCRdb's table has in-frame clones only and misses some. The top ten hold roughly 0.16% of the sample, which has around 100,000 clones, 85% to 90% seen once. Specimen: CD4+ or CD8+ T cells sorted from blood, collected in a trial of the OX40 agonist ivuxolimab. These receptors originate from an adult with an advanced solid tumor such as melanoma, head and neck, liver or kidney cancer.

The chain's CDR3 is CASSIGGTQNTGELFF. CDR3 nucleotides: TGTGCCAGTAGTATAGGAGGGACTCAGAACACCGGGGAGCTGTTTTTT. V and J are TRBV19 and TRBJ2-2; D might be TRBD2 (6 bases). Germline V CDR1 and CDR2: LNHDA, SQIVND (reference sequence). V lost 1 base, J lost 1 base, and 10 bases lay in between. This CDR3 is 16 amino acids long.

Points on this clone: This specimen includes other DNA sequences encoding the same CDR3. This chain connects TRBV19 to TRBJ2-1; 7 positions agree with TRBD1. Germline trimming cut 1 base from V and 2 bases from J; bases unmatched to any gene: 2. The CDR3 covers 15 residues. Germline-derived CDR1 and CDR2 are LNHDA and SQIVND (reference sequence). Written as DNA, the CDR3 is TGTGCCAGTAGTATAGGCCAGGGGGCCTACAATGAGCAGTTCTTC. Encoded protein: CASSIGQGAYNEQFF.

The genes are TRBV14 and TRBJ2-1; TRBD1 aligns across 7 bases. Looked up from germline, CDR1 is SGHDN and CDR2 is FVKESK. The CDR3 loop spans 15 amino acids. The V segment lost 6 bases and the J segment 1 base; nucleotides outside the gene matches: 6. CDR3 bases: TGTGCCAGCAGTCCCGGACAGGTTTCCTACAATGAGCAGTTCTTC. Translated: CASSPGQVSYNEQFF.

This chain joins TRBV5-4 and TRBJ1-4; 9 bases align to TRBD1. The CDR3 has 13 amino acids. CDR1 and CDR2 (germline): SGHNT, YYREEE (reference sequence). V lost 5 bases, J lost 7 bases, and 3 bases stayed unmatched. The CDR3: CASSWGQGEKLFF. Here the CDR3 DNA reads TGTGCCAGCAGTTGGGGACAGGGTGAAAAACTGTTTTTT. Drawing the rest from reference TRBV5-4 and TRBJ1-4, the complete variable domain is ETGVTQSPTHLIKTRGQQVTLRCSSQSGHNTVSWYQQALGQGPQFIFQYYREEENGRGNFPPRFSGLQFPNYSSELNVNALELDDSALYLCASSWGQGEKLFFGSGTQLSVL.

The rearrangement uses TRBV6-6 and TRBJ2-3; the match to TRBD2 covers 15 bases. The CDR3 is made up of 16 amino acids. J lost 3 bases, V lost 5 bases, and 3 bases had no gene match. Germline CDR1 is MNHNY and CDR2 is SVGAGI (reference sequence). In DNA form, the CDR3 reads TGTGCCAGCAGTAAAGGGACTAGCGGGGGGACAGATACGCAGTATTTT. Translation gives CASSKGTSGGTDTQYF.

This chain joins TRBV5-6 and TRBJ2-5; the match to TRBD1 covers 9 bases. The CDR3 sequence is 16 residues long. Germline V gene data show CDR1 as SGHDT and CDR2 as YYEEEE. V trimming: 3 bases; J trimming: 7 bases; junction bases outside the gene matches: 13. Written as DNA, the CDR3 is TGTGCCAGCAGCTGGACGGTTTGGGACAGGGAGGGGACCCAGTACTTC. Its protein product is CASSWTVWDREGTQYF.

Only one count was recorded for this clone. The gene calls are TRBV30 and TRBJ1-6; D is ambiguous. CDR1 and CDR2 (germline): GTSNPN, SVGIG (reference sequence). The germline V and J ends were trimmed by 0 bases and 9 bases, with 18 bases remaining between them. The CDR3 loop spans 16 amino acids. CDR3 sequence (DNA): TGTGCCTGGAGTGTAGGAGGTCCTTCGACCCTTTCACCCCTCCACTTT. Protein sequence: CAWSVGGPSTLSPLHF.

This rearrangement joins TRBV5-1 to TRBJ2-5; D is perhaps TRBD1 (5 bases). V lost 0 bases to trimming and J lost 2 bases, with 8 bases between them. The CDR3 is 14 amino acids. Per germline, CDR1 SGHRS and CDR2 YFSETQ. Written as DNA, the CDR3 is TGCGCCAGCAGCTTGGACAGGCGGCAAGAGACCCAGTACTTC. Protein sequence: CASSLDRRQETQYF.

The V gene is TRBV6-4, the J gene TRBJ1-1, with D possibly matching TRBD1 (5 bases). The CDR3 totals 14 residues. The V end lost 6 bases, the J end lost 1 base, and 12 bases lay between the germline ends. The germline V gene encodes CDR1 MRHNA and CDR2 SNTAGT. CDR3 amino acids: CASRIDSSNTEAFF. CDR3 bases: TGTGCCAGCAGAATCGACAGCTCGAACACTGAAGCTTTCTTT.